A single count supports the clone carrying this T cell receptor (beta chain). Its antigen is still unknown. One end of the junction fails to match germline, which may point to a read error. The data stem from a study of Graves' ophthalmopathy and Graves' hyperthyroidism. General study points: In blood, most expanded thyroid clonotypes above 0.001 frequency were also detected.

Beta-chain TCR CDR3 regions were amplified from RNA transcripts. First-round RT-PCR relied on HTBI primers, and a second-round multiplex PCR came next. TCRdb recomputed calls from the multiplex PCR reads with MiXCR, one row per CDR3 protein. Here the sample spans over 650,000 distinct CDR3 sequences, more than 40% being singletons. Germline V lookup: CDR1 ENHRY, CDR2 SYGVKD. This CDR3 region has 15 residues. Serum thyroxine and TRAb, along with clinical symptoms, thyroid ultrasound and orbital computed tomography, were what diagnosis relied on. The sequence came from an adult man with Graves' ophthalmopathy. V is TRBV10-3 and J is TRBJ2-7, with 7 positions matching TRBD1. The sequenced sample was peripheral blood. CDR3 DNA: TGTGCCAGCAGTCCTTACGGACAGGCATCCTACGAGCAGTACTTC. Its protein product is CASSPYGQASYEQYF.